The 25 T cell receptor beta chains below come from one sample, sequenced in a study of blood T cell repertoires in COVID-19. Data came from immunoSEQ multiplex PCR; TCRdb stores just in-frame clones and leaves some out. The sample has more than 150,000 clones; less than 85% are singletons. The source material was peripheral blood. The source is a man aged 50 to 59 who had recovered from COVID-19.

This rearrangement joins TRBV29-1 to TRBJ2-3; D possibly corresponds to TRBD2 (6 bases). The CDR3 contains 14 residues. Trimming pared 3 bases from V and 1 base from J, leaving 11 bases between. Germline V lookup: CDR1 SQVTM, CDR2 ANQGSEA. The CDR3 DNA follows: TGCAGCGTTGAGGCCGGGAGAGGCACAGATACGCAGTATTTT. Amino acid sequence: CSVEAGRGTDTQYF.

This chain links TRBV25-1 with TRBJ2-1, with 10 bases identical to TRBD2. The CDR3 consists of 14 residues. Per the germline V gene, CDR1 is MGHDK and CDR2 is SYGVNS. J was trimmed by 10 bases and V by 6 bases; bases with no gene match: 9. The CDR3 DNA follows: TGTGCCAGCAGAAGCGGGAGGGCCCTCTCAGAGCAGTTCTTC. It codes for CASRSGRALSEQFF.

This sequence joins TRBV10-3 and TRBJ2-3; 7 bases map to TRBD2. This CDR3 has 13 amino acids. Germline V lookup: CDR1 ENHRY, CDR2 SYGVKD. V shed 3 bases and J 6 bases; nucleotides not matched to a gene: 3. DNA for the CDR3: TGTGCCATCAGTGATAGCGGGCTGGATACGCAGTATTTT. Amino acid sequence: CAISDSGLDTQYF.

This rearrangement joins TRBV5-1 to TRBJ1-1; D is perhaps TRBD1 (6 bases). CDR3 size: 15 residues. Trimming pared 4 bases from V and 5 bases from J, leaving 18 bases between. CDR1 and CDR2 (germline): SGHRS, YFSETQ. CDR3 coding DNA: TGCGCCAGCAGCCCCGGACAGAGGGTTGGGACTGAAGCTTTCTTT. Translated: CASSPGQRVGTEAFF.

The V gene is TRBV4-3, the J gene TRBJ1-4; 9 bases map to TRBD1. The CDR3 runs 16 residues. The germline CDR1 and CDR2 sequences are LGHNA and YSLEER. Germline trimming cut 0 bases from V and 6 bases from J; bases unmatched to any gene: 5. For the CDR3, the DNA is TGCGCCAGCAGCCAAGATTGGAGACAGGGGGATGAAAAACTGTTTTTT. It encodes CASSQDWRQGDEKLFF.

This chain links TRBV30 with TRBJ2-5; TRBD2 aligns across 7 bases. CDR1 GTSNPN and CDR2 SVGIG come from the germline V gene (reference sequence). With V trimmed by 0 bases and J by 5 bases, 9 bases remained unmatched. The CDR3 runs 15 residues. The CDR3 DNA follows: TGTGCCTGGAGTGTAAGCCTAGCGGTCGGGGAGACCCAGTACTTC. The encoded protein is CAWSVSLAVGETQYF.

V and J are TRBV4-3 and TRBJ2-3; D may be TRBD2 (5 bases). Germline loops: CDR1 LGHNA, CDR2 YSLEER. V gave up 0 bases and J gave up 1 base, with 17 bases separating them. This CDR3 contains 18 residues. The CDR3 DNA sequence: TGCGCCAGCAGCCAAGATAACCCGTCTTCCGGGGGCACAGATACGCAGTATTTT. This gives the protein CASSQDNPSSGGTDTQYF.

This clone was found once. The J gene is TRBJ2-4, the V gene TRBV4-1, with a tentative D call TRBD2 (6 bases). The CDR3 is 14 amino acids. Germline V lookup: CDR1 MGHRA, CDR2 YSYEKL. V was shortened by 6 bases and J by 8 bases, with 17 bases between the two germline ends. The CDR3 coding sequence is TGCGCCAGCAGGCAGGAGGGCCCGGGGGACATTCAGTACTTC. This translates into CASRQEGPGDIQYF.

This sequence joins TRBV3-1 (or the pseudogene TRBV3-2) and TRBJ2-1; TRBD2 is a possible D gene (5 bases). The ends were cut back, 3 bases at V and 2 bases at J, with 8 bases in the middle. CDR3 length equals 14 residues. Germline V gene data show CDR1 as LGHDT and CDR2 as YNNKEL (reference sequence). CDR3 coding DNA: TGTGCCAGCAGCCATAGCGAAACCTACAATGAGCAGTTCTTC. Its protein is CASSHSETYNEQFF.

The rearrangement links TRBV12-5 to TRBJ1-1; D gene unclear. This CDR3 has 16 amino acids. V dropped 5 bases and J dropped 5 bases, with 21 bases sitting between them. Germline-derived CDR1 and CDR2 are LGHNT and FRNRAP. CDR3 sequence (DNA): TGTGCTAGTGGTAACACCGAGGTGGGTGTGGTAACTGAAGCTTTCTTT. Its translation: CASGNTEVGVVTEAFF.

V usage is TRBV30 and J usage is TRBJ2-1; TRBD2 matches at 10 bases. The V gene's germline CDR1 is GTSNPN and CDR2 SVGIG (reference sequence). This CDR3 spans 16 amino acids. The ends lost 3 bases at V and 6 bases at J; junction bases unmatched: 11. The CDR3 protein is CAWSEDLAGEGNEQFF. DNA for the CDR3: TGTGCCTGGAGCGAAGACCTAGCGGGAGAGGGCAATGAGCAGTTCTTC. The full variable domain, completed using reference TRBV30 and TRBJ2-1, is SQTIHQWPATLVQPVGSPLSLECTVEGTSNPNLYWYRQAAGRGLQLLFYSVGIGQISSEVPQNLSASRPQDRQFILSSKKLLLSDSGFYLCAWSEDLAGEGNEQFFGPGTRLTVL.

This clone was recorded a few times. The chain links TRBV7-9 to TRBJ2-1; 9 nucleotides match TRBD1. There are 15 residues in the CDR3. Per germline, CDR1 SEHNR and CDR2 FQNEAQ (reference sequence). V was pared by 6 bases and J by 8 bases, with 11 bases of the junction left unmatched. CDR3 protein: CASSPHPGQGHEQFF. The CDR3 DNA reads TGTGCCAGCAGTCCCCACCCGGGACAGGGACATGAGCAGTTCTTC.

A word on this clone: Other DNA sequences of this sample code for an identical CDR3. The V and J genes are TRBV24-1 and TRBJ2-2, with 9 bases fitting TRBD1. Trimming removed 3 bases from V and 2 bases from J; junction bases left unmatched: 3. In germline, CDR1 is KGHDR, CDR2 SFDVKD. This CDR3 region has 16 residues. As DNA, the CDR3 is TGTGCCACCAGTGATCCGGGACAGGGTAACACCGGGGAGCTGTTTTTT. This translates into CATSDPGQGNTGELFF.

The V call is TRBV6-5, the J call TRBJ1-2; a possible D gene is TRBD1 (6 bases). Trimming removed 8 bases from V and 3 bases from J, with 10 bases in between. CDR1 and CDR2 from the germline V gene are MNHEY and SVGAGI. CDR3 length: 12 amino acids. CDR3 residues: CASGGPDYGYTF. CDR3 nucleotides: TGTGCCAGCGGGGGCCCGGACTATGGCTACACCTTC.

The chain couples TRBV27 to TRBJ2-7, with 10 bases lining up with TRBD2. V was pared by 7 bases and J by 4 bases, with 10 bases of the junction left unmatched. Per the germline V gene, CDR1 is MNHEY and CDR2 is SMNVEV (reference sequence). The CDR3 has 15 residues. CDR3 region: CASTLRLAGGYEQYF. The DNA of the CDR3 is TGTGCCAGCACCCTCCGATTAGCGGGAGGTTACGAGCAGTACTTC.

This clone turned up a few times. V and J are TRBV11-3 and TRBJ2-4; 7 nucleotides agree with TRBD1. Germline V gene data show CDR1 as SGHNT and CDR2 as YENEEA. The V gene end was trimmed by 4 bases and the J gene end by 8 bases; junction bases not matched to a gene: 11. This CDR3 is 15 amino acids long. This CDR3 reads CASSSGQTGSDIQYF. DNA of the CDR3: TGTGCCAGCAGCTCGGGGCAGACAGGGTCGGACATTCAGTACTTC.

V gene TRBV5-4 combines with J gene TRBJ1-1; TRBD1 aligns across 8 bases. The junction had 13 bases not matched to a gene; V was cut back by 7 bases and J by 5 bases. Germline V gene lookup returns CDR1 SGHNT and CDR2 YYREEE (reference sequence). This CDR3 has 15 residues. The CDR3 DNA reads as TGTGCCAGCTTCCCGGACATGAACAGGGGGACTGAAGCTTTCTTT. Residues: CASFPDMNRGTEAFF.

This chain links TRBV7-8 with TRBJ2-1; no reliable D call. The CDR3 loop spans 15 amino acids. Germline V gene data show CDR1 as SGHVS and CDR2 as FQNEAQ. With 10 bases removed from V and 0 bases from J, the gap between germline ends came to 16 bases. Here the CDR3 DNA reads TGTGCCACCCTATTTGGGCTCAACTCCTACAATGAGCAGTTCTTC. This codes for CATLFGLNSYNEQFF.

This chain connects TRBV24-1 to TRBJ2-3; 7 nucleotides match TRBD2. Germline CDR1 and CDR2: KGHDR and SFDVKD. The CDR3 is 16 amino acids. V dropped 1 base and J dropped 0; count of bases not matched to a gene: 3. CDR3 sequence: CATSDLGAGSTDTQYF. In DNA form, the CDR3 reads TGTGCCACCAGTGATTTAGGAGCGGGAAGCACAGATACGCAGTATTTT.

The V gene is TRBV3-1 (or the pseudogene TRBV3-2), the J gene TRBJ2-1; no firm D call. V gave up 1 base and J gave up 7 bases, with 14 bases separating them. The CDR3 contains 15 residues. Germline values: CDR1 LGHDT, CDR2 YNNKEL (reference sequence). The CDR3: CASSQGAAKLNEQFF. CDR3 DNA: TGTGCCAGCAGCCAAGGGGCAGCCAAACTTAATGAGCAGTTCTTC.

V usage is TRBV7-3 and J usage is TRBJ2-6; D is perhaps TRBD2 (6 bases). CDR3 length equals 18 residues. Germline CDR1 and CDR2: SGHTA and FQGTGA. The germline V and J ends were trimmed by 3 bases and 0 bases, with 15 bases remaining between them. DNA for the CDR3: TGTGCCAGCAGCTTCTTGTCCCCCGGGGGCTCTGGGGCCAACGTCCTGACTTTC. Protein: CASSFLSPGGSGANVLTF.

The V gene is TRBV18, the J gene TRBJ2-1; TRBD2 agrees at 9 bases. This CDR3 is built from 16 residues. Trimming cost V 2 bases and J 2 bases; bases outside gene matches: 4. Germline CDR1 and CDR2: KGHSH and LQKENI. CDR3 in amino acids: CASSPGASGTYNEQFF. The CDR3 region has the DNA TGTGCCAGCTCACCAGGCGCTAGCGGGACCTACAATGAGCAGTTCTTC.

The chain employs TRBV5-5 and TRBJ2-7; TRBD1 aligns across 9 bases. Germline V gene sequence: CDR1 SGHKS, CDR2 YYEKEE (reference sequence). The CDR3 length is 17 residues. Germline trimming cut 4 bases from V and 3 bases from J; bases unmatched to any gene: 14. The CDR3 loop reads CASSLTTGGNIGYEQYF. The CDR3 nucleotides read TGTGCCAGCAGCCTAACCACAGGGGGCAACATTGGCTACGAGCAGTACTTC. Full variable domain (rest looked up from reference TRBV5-5 and TRBJ2-7): DAGVTQSPTHLIKTRGQQVTLRCSPISGHKSVSWYQQVLGQGPQFIFQYYEKEERGRGNFPDRFSARQFPNYSSELNVNALLLGDSALYLCASSLTTGGNIGYEQYFGPGTRLTVT.

The chain uses TRBV28 and TRBJ2-2; 9 positions agree with TRBD1. Germline CDR1 reads MDHEN; CDR2 reads SYDVKM. The CDR3 sequence is 15 residues long. The V gene end was trimmed by 6 bases and the J gene end by 3 bases; junction bases not matched to a gene: 5. CDR3 DNA sequence: TGTGCCAGCAGGGGCGACAGGGGGTACACCGGGGAGCTGTTTTTT. Residues: CASRGDRGYTGELFF.

This clone has a handful of counts. The rearrangement links TRBV27 to TRBJ1-5; 12 bases line up with TRBD1. This CDR3 contains 17 residues. Germline-derived CDR1 and CDR2 are MNHEY and SMNVEV (reference sequence). V gave up 1 base and J gave up 6 bases; unmatched junction bases: 7. In DNA form, the CDR3 reads TGTGCCAGCAGTTTATTCTCCGGGACAGGGGGCGGTCAGCCCCAGCATTTT. This codes for CASSLFSGTGGGQPQHF.